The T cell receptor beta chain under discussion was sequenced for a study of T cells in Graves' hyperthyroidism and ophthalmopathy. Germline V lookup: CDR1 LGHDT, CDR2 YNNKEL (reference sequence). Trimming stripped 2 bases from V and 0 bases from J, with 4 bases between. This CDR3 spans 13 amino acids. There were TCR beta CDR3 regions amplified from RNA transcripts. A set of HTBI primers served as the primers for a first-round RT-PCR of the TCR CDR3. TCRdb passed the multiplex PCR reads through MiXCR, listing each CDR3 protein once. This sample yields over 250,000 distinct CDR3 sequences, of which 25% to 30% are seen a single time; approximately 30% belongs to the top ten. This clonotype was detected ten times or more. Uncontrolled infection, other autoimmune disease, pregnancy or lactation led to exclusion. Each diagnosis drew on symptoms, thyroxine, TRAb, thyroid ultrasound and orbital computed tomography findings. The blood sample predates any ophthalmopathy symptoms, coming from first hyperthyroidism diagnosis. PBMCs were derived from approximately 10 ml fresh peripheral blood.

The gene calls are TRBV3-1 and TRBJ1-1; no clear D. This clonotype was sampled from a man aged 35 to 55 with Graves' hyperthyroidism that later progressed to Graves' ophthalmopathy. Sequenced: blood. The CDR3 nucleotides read TGTGCCAGCAGCCAACAGCTGAACACTGAAGCTTTCTTT. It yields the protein CASSQQLNTEAFF.